This TCR beta chain stems from a study of OX40 agonist ivuxolimab in advanced cancers. Study context: Patients were treated with ivuxolimab, an agonistic anti-OX40 (CD134) antibody. Of the participants, around 43% had some prior anti-PD-1, anti-PD-L1 or anti-CTLA-4 therapy, which was allowed. Study-wide results and limits: With doses of 0.1 to 3.0 mg/kg, CD4+ and CD8+ blood T cells had undergone clonal expansion by week 6.

About this clone: No antigen is known for it.

Per germline, CDR1 SGHVS and CDR2 FQNEAQ. The CDR3 covers 15 residues. The V gene lost 5 bases and the J gene lost 3 bases, with 13 bases spanning the gap. Method: immunoSEQ multiplex PCR; TCRdb's copy keeps in-frame clones and lacks some. The sample contains 95,000 to 150,000 clones, roughly 93% of which appear only once. This chain connects TRBV7-8 to TRBJ2-2, with D possibly being TRBD2 (5 bases). The origin of this receptor is an adult with an advanced solid tumor such as melanoma, head and neck, liver or kidney cancer. Sequences were derived from CD4+ or CD8+ T cells sorted from blood, sampled in a trial of the OX40 agonist ivuxolimab. CDR3 sequence (DNA): TGTGCCAGCAGCGCCTTCCGGGGAGACACCGGGGAGCTGTTTTTT. It specifies CASSAFRGDTGELFF.